This passage covers 19 T cell receptor beta chains from one sample sequenced in a study of shared clonotypes between healthy human individuals. The data were produced by immunoSEQ multiplex PCR, yet TCRdb's version contains in-frame clones alone and is incomplete. This sample carries some 2,500,000 clones, about 90% of them seen once, and the ten largest clones take approximately 0.39%. The sample taken for sequencing was naive CD4+ T cells from PBMCs. Subset described: CD45RA+ positively selected. The receptors were gathered from a man aged 18 to 29 in good health. Some clones in this sample may be carry-over from other donors' samples.

The CDR3 DNA is TGTGCCAGCAGCCTGACCCTCGTACCCTACGAGCAGTACTTC. Amino acid sequence: CASSLTLVPYEQYF. The chain is built from TRBV6-1 and TRBJ2-7; no clear D. The germline V gene has CDR1 MNHNS and CDR2 SASEGT. The CDR3 has 14 residues. Trimming took off 6 bases at V and 2 bases at J, with 14 bases between the two ends.

V and J are TRBV9 and TRBJ2-5; D gene unclear. CDR1 and CDR2 (germline): SGDLS, YYNGEE. The CDR3 contains 14 residues. V lost 0 bases and J 4 bases, leaving 10 bases between the germline ends. Written as DNA, the CDR3 is TGTGCCAGCAGCGTAGAAGGCAGAACAGAGACCCAGTACTTC. This codes for CASSVEGRTETQYF.

J is TRBJ2-2 and V is TRBV12-5; D remains ambiguous. Trimming left V 6 bases short and J 8 bases short, with 16 bases between. Germline lookup yields CDR1 LGHNT and CDR2 FRNRAP. The CDR3 runs to 14 residues. CDR3 in amino acids: CASGFSPGSGELFF. The CDR3 DNA reads as TGTGCTAGTGGGTTTAGCCCCGGGTCAGGGGAGCTGTTTTTT.

The chain has TRBV15 and TRBJ2-3; D remains ambiguous. The length of the CDR3 is 13 residues. Germline values: CDR1 LNHNV, CDR2 YYDKDF (reference sequence). V lost 3 bases and J 9 bases, leaving 13 bases between the germline ends. The CDR3 is CATSRDPLGTQYF. The CDR3 DNA follows: TGTGCCACCAGCAGGGACCCCCTGGGAACGCAGTATTTT.

The chain uses TRBV6-5 and TRBJ1-3; D might be TRBD1 (6 bases). V lost 4 bases and J lost 0, with 13 bases in between. Germline V CDR1 and CDR2: MNHEY, SVGAGI. The CDR3 runs 16 residues. The CDR3 DNA reads as TGTGCCAGCAGTTTAACAGGGATCAGCTCTGGAAACACCATATATTTT. Encoded protein: CASSLTGISSGNTIYF.

This chain's CDR3 is CASSVEQGSLGYGYTF. CDR3 DNA sequence: TGTGCCAGCAGCGTAGAACAGGGGAGCCTTGGCTATGGCTACACCTTC. The V call is TRBV9, the J call TRBJ1-2; 7 bases are a match to TRBD1. J was trimmed by 4 bases and V by 0 bases; bases with no gene match: 9. The CDR3 has 16 residues. Germline lookup yields CDR1 SGDLS and CDR2 YYNGEE.

The CDR3 loop is CASSLDRQGTGELFF. The CDR3 nucleotides are TGTGCCAGCAGCTTGGATAGGCAGGGGACCGGGGAGCTGTTTTTT. The chain links TRBV7-9 to TRBJ2-2; TRBD1 might be the D (6 bases). Looked up from germline, CDR1 is SEHNR and CDR2 is FQNEAQ (reference sequence). V was pared by 3 bases and J by 5 bases, with 13 bases between. The CDR3 has 15 amino acids.

This clone was observed a single time. The chain is built from TRBV4-3 and TRBJ2-3; TRBD1 agrees at 12 bases. Unmatched junction bases numbered 17, after V lost 3 bases and J lost 7 bases. Germline-derived CDR1 and CDR2 are LGHNA and YSLEER. CDR3 length: 19 residues. This CDR3 is CASSHQPRAAGQGANTQYF. The CDR3, as DNA: TGCGCCAGCAGCCACCAACCGCGCGCGGCGGGACAGGGGGCAAATACGCAGTATTTT.

Of note for this clone: Other DNA sequences in this sample translate to the same CDR3. The J gene is TRBJ2-1, the V gene TRBV5-1; no reliable D call. Germline V gene sequence: CDR1 SGHRS, CDR2 YFSETQ. Trimming removed 0 bases at V and 7 bases at J, with 5 bases between. The CDR3 is 12 residues long. CDR3 amino acids: CASSLVRNEQFF. The CDR3 region has the DNA TGCGCCAGCAGCTTGGTTAGGAATGAGCAGTTCTTC. The full variable domain, in which reference TRBV5-1 and TRBJ2-1 provide the parts outside the CDR3, is KAGVTQTPRYLIKTRGQQVTLSCSPISGHRSVSWYQQTPGQGLQFLFEYFSETQRNKGNFPGRFSGRQFSNSRSEMNVSTLELGDSALYLCASSLVRNEQFFGPGTRLTVL.

V usage is TRBV19 and J usage is TRBJ2-7, with D perhaps given as TRBD1 or TRBD2 (5 bases each). This CDR3 is 15 amino acids long. V was trimmed by 1 base and J by 4 bases, leaving 14 bases between them. Germline CDR1 reads LNHDA; CDR2 reads SQIVND (reference sequence). Here the CDR3 DNA reads TGTGCCAGTAGTATAGGGGGGACCCAGGCGTACGAGCAGTACTTC. Its translation is CASSIGGTQAYEQYF.

The chain combines TRBV18 with TRBJ1-1; TRBD1 matches at 8 bases. V lost 5 bases and J lost 0; bases outside the gene matches: 8. Germline V gives CDR1 KGHSH, CDR2 LQKENI. The CDR3 runs to 16 residues. Here the CDR3 reads CASSLGQGWMNTEAFF. DNA for the CDR3: TGTGCCAGCTCATTAGGACAGGGTTGGATGAACACTGAAGCTTTCTTT.

Comment on this clone: Within the sample, other DNA sequences also encode this same CDR3. The J gene is TRBJ1-5, the V gene TRBV9; TRBD1 matches 8 bases. Germline trimming cut 3 bases from V and 7 bases from J; bases unmatched to any gene: 6. Germline V CDR1 and CDR2: SGDLS, YYNGEE. The CDR3 contains 14 residues. CDR3 sequence (DNA): TGTGCCAGCAGCGCTGGGACAGGCAGACAGCCCCAGCATTTT. It yields the protein CASSAGTGRQPQHF.

The chain recombines TRBV7-9 with TRBJ2-5; D may match TRBD1 or TRBD2 (5 bases each). The CDR3 is 15 residues long. The ends were cut back, 8 bases at V and 3 bases at J, with 19 bases in the middle. CDR1 is SEHNR and CDR2 is FQNEAQ in the germline V gene (reference sequence). CDR3 loop: CASSDGDLKKETQYF. The CDR3 DNA reads as TGTGCCAGCTCCGACGGGGACCTCAAAAAAGAGACCCAGTACTTC.

This clone was found once. The genes are TRBV2 and TRBJ1-2, with D hard to call. The germline V and J ends were trimmed by 1 base and 0 bases, with 30 bases remaining between them. CDR1 SNHLY and CDR2 FYNNEI come from the germline V gene. The CDR3 loop spans 22 amino acids. The CDR3 DNA is TGTGCCAGCAGTGAAGACGTAGACCTGAAAACGGTCCTAGCCCTGGCTAACTATGGCTACACCTTC. Protein sequence: CASSEDVDLKTVLALANYGYTF.

This clone appeared a few times. The same CDR3 is also encoded by other DNA sequences in this sample. This chain joins TRBV20-1 and TRBJ1-1, with unresolved D. Trimming cost V 0 bases and J 5 bases, with 4 bases left between them. This CDR3 contains 11 residues. Germline assignment: CDR1 DFQATT and CDR2 SNEGSKA (reference sequence). CDR3 bases: TGCAGTGCTAGAGATCTAACTGAAGCTTTCTTT. This translates into CSARDLTEAFF.

This chain uses TRBV5-4 with TRBJ1-1; weak D call: TRBD1 (6 bases). Germline lookup yields CDR1 SGHNT and CDR2 YYREEE (reference sequence). Between the trimmed V and J ends, which lost 4 bases and 10 bases, there was a span of 20 bases. CDR3 length: 14 amino acids. CDR3 nucleotide sequence: TGTGCCAGCAGCACGAAAGGGGTGGAAGGGGGAGCTTTCTTT. Amino acids: CASSTKGVEGGAFF.

The chain is built from TRBV7-8 and TRBJ2-5, with D unclear. The CDR3 consists of 15 residues. V was pared by 1 base and J by 4 bases, with 13 bases between. The V gene's germline CDR1 is SGHVS and CDR2 FQNEAQ. The CDR3 here is CASSLDSLRSETQYF. DNA of the CDR3: TGTGCCAGCAGCTTAGACAGCCTACGTTCAGAGACCCAGTACTTC.

The J gene is TRBJ1-3, the V gene TRBV28; D may be TRBD1 (6 bases). Germline V CDR1 and CDR2: MDHEN, SYDVKM. The V and J ends lost 7 bases and 4 bases respectively, with 11 bases between them. The CDR3 contains 13 residues. The CDR3 spells CASKGHSGNTIYF. The CDR3 nucleotides read TGTGCCAGCAAGGGACATTCAGGAAACACCATATATTTT.

In regard to this clone: Different DNA sequences within this sample yield the same CDR3. The rearrangement uses TRBV9 and TRBJ2-1; D call uncertain. CDR1 and CDR2 (germline): SGDLS, YYNGEE. V gave up 0 bases and J gave up 0 bases, with 7 bases separating them. The CDR3 is 15 residues long. The CDR3 nucleotides read TGTGCCAGCAGCGTAGACCCGAGCTCCTACAATGAGCAGTTCTTC. Translating it yields CASSVDPSSYNEQFF.